This T cell receptor beta chain emerged from a study of blood T cells in healthy people across ages. Germline V gene sequence: CDR1 DFQATT, CDR2 SNEGSKA (reference sequence). The CDR3 extends over 12 amino acids. Trimming took off 3 bases at V and 6 bases at J, with 8 bases between the two ends. Next came a second PCR, run for roughly 6 to 11 cycles, which used a sample-barcoded 5' primer along with a J-beta primer mix. TCRdb redid the calling of the 5' RACE reads with MiXCR, one entry per CDR3 protein. Among over 1,500,000 distinct CDR3 sequences, 35% to 50% were seen once, and the ten largest hold 23%. This clonotype was seen a few times.

The origin of this receptor is a human donor in good health. Specimen: blood. The chain employs TRBV20-1 and TRBJ2-2; TRBD1 or TRBD2 may be the D gene (5 bases each). The DNA for the CDR3 is TGCAGTGCTAGGATGGGGGCCGGGGAGCTGTTTTTT. Translating gives CSARMGAGELFF.